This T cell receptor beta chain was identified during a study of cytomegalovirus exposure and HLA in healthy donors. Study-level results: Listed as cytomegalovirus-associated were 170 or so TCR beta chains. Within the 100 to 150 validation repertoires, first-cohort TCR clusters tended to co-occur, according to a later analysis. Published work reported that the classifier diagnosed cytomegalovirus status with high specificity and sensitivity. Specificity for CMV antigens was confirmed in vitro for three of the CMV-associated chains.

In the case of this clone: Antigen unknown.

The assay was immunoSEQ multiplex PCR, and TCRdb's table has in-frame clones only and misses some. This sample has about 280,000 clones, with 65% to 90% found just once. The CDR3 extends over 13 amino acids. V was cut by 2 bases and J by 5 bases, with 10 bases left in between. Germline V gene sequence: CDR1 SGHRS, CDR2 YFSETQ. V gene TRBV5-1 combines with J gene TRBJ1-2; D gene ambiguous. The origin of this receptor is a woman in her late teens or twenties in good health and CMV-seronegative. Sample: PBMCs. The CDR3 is CASSFSTLYGYTF. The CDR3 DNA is TGCGCCAGCAGCTTTTCCACTCTTTATGGCTACACCTTC.